This T cell receptor beta chain was documented in a study of blood T cell repertoires in COVID-19. Notes on this clone: Distinct nucleotide sequences in the sample also encode this CDR3.

Seattle patients were enrolled during active infection and followed longitudinally. The ends were cut back, 6 bases at V and 6 bases at J, with 12 bases in the middle. CDR3 size: 13 residues. Germline V CDR1 and CDR2: SEHNR, FQNEAQ (reference sequence). Original handling: Reference gene primer amplification gave nucleated cell count estimates. The method was immunoSEQ multiplex PCR; TCRdb's version includes in-frame clones alone and lacks a portion of them. The V and J calls and clone size were taken over from that table, and D and trimming were inferred from the DNA. The data show about 200,000 clones, about 88% seen once.

Sequencing was carried out using peripheral blood. This receptor was identified in a man aged 50 to 59 with COVID-19, enrolled during active disease. The chain combines TRBV7-9 with TRBJ1-5; D may be TRBD1 (5 bases). The chain's CDR3 is CASSSEGVQPQHF. DNA for the CDR3: TGTGCCAGCAGTTCGGAAGGGGTTCAGCCCCAGCATTTT.